Below are 18 T cell receptor beta chains sequenced from a single sample in a study of monozygotic twins with inflammatory bowel disease. Reprocessing the 5' RACE reads, TCRdb reports a single entry for every CDR3 protein and omits DNA. Recorded here are 350,000 to 550,000 distinct CDR3 sequences; the top ten clones represent about 2.4%. What was sequenced was blood. The receptors were sampled from a human donor with ulcerative colitis or Crohn's disease, or a healthy co-twin of an affected twin (not recorded which).

The chain uses TRBV11-2 and TRBJ2-7. Germline V CDR1 and CDR2: SGHAT, FQNNGV. The CDR3 is 14 residues long. The CDR3: CASSLRFPLYEQYF.

The V gene is TRBV3-1, the J gene TRBJ1-3; without DNA, the TCRdb call of TRBD1 cannot be checked. This CDR3 is 16 amino acids long. Per germline, CDR1 LGHDT and CDR2 YNNKEL (reference sequence). The CDR3 sequence is CASSLNPGLSGNTIYF.

The V gene is TRBV28, the J gene TRBJ2-7; TCRdb returns TRBD2, unconfirmable since there is no DNA. Germline lookup yields CDR1 MDHEN and CDR2 SYDVKM. The CDR3 has 13 amino acids. The CDR3 protein is CASRPGLNYEQYF. Full variable domain (remainder filled in from reference TRBV28 and TRBJ2-7): DVKVTQSSRYLVKRTGEKVFLECVQDMDHENMFWYRQDPGLGLRLIYFSYDVKMKEKGDIPEGYSVSREKKERFSLILESASTNQTSMYLCASRPGLNYEQYFGPGTRLTVT.

The J gene is TRBJ1-4, the V gene TRBV7-2. The CDR3 consists of 15 residues. Germline values: CDR1 SGHTA, CDR2 FQGNSA. The CDR3 sequence is CASSPRVGGGEKLFF.

This sequence joins TRBV6-6 and TRBJ1-5. The CDR3 extends over 14 amino acids. Germline assignment: CDR1 MNHNY and CDR2 SVGAGI (reference sequence). CDR3 sequence reads: CASSYAGSSGPQHF.

CDR3 loop: CSATPNTEAFF. The chain links TRBV20-1 to TRBJ1-1. The CDR3 extends over 11 amino acids. Germline CDR1 DFQATT, CDR2 SNEGSKA (reference sequence).

CDR3 amino acids: CAISAWGSKEQYF. The chain combines TRBV10-3 with TRBJ2-7; TCRdb outputs TRBD1, but without DNA this stays unchecked. CDR3 length: 13 amino acids. Germline values: CDR1 ENHRY, CDR2 SYGVKD.

This chain links TRBV7-2 with TRBJ1-5; TCRdb proposes TRBD1, but this gene call is untestable without DNA. Germline V gene data show CDR1 as SGHTA and CDR2 as FQGNSA. The CDR3 is made up of 15 amino acids. CDR3 amino acids: CASSPGGRRNQPQHF.

V and J are TRBV6-1 and TRBJ2-6; lacking DNA, the TRBD1 call made by TCRdb goes unchecked. Germline CDR1 reads MNHNS; CDR2 reads SASEGT. This CDR3 is built from 17 residues. CDR3 sequence reads: CASRPPGGSSGANVLTF.

The chain uses TRBV28 and TRBJ2-1; the TRBD1 assignment by TCRdb is unverifiable without DNA. The germline CDR1 and CDR2 sequences are MDHEN and SYDVKM. The CDR3 is 17 amino acids. CDR3 residues: CASSFTLPGQGINEQFF.

V and J are TRBV5-1 and TRBJ1-4; lacking DNA, the TRBD1 call made by TCRdb goes unchecked. There are 15 residues in the CDR3. Germline V gene sequence: CDR1 SGHRS, CDR2 YFSETQ. The CDR3 sequence: CASSPSGQGLEKLFF.

This rearrangement joins TRBV6-1 to TRBJ2-1; no DNA is available, so the TRBD2 call from TCRdb remains unchecked. The CDR3 length is 16 residues. Germline values: CDR1 MNHNS, CDR2 SASEGT. The CDR3 region is CASRLSGGSSYNEQFF.

The rearrangement joins TRBV6-6 to TRBJ2-5; lacking DNA, the TRBD1 call made by TCRdb goes unchecked. Germline-derived CDR1 and CDR2 are MNHNY and SVGAGI (reference sequence). This CDR3 is built from 14 residues. CDR3 sequence: CASSRQPQRETQYF.

The J gene is TRBJ1-2, the V gene TRBV3-1; TCRdb names TRBD1, which stays unverified in the absence of DNA. CDR1 is LGHDT, CDR2 YNNKEL, per germline (reference sequence). This CDR3 spans 16 amino acids. CDR3 sequence: CASSQVALNPNYGYTF. The variable domain in full, completed from reference TRBV3-1 and TRBJ1-2, reads DTAVSQTPKYLVTQMGNDKSIKCEQNLGHDTMYWYKQDSKKFLKIMFSYNNKELIINETVPNRFSPKSPDKAHLNLHINSLELGDSAVYFCASSQVALNPNYGYTFGSGTRLTVV.

The chain joins TRBV4-2 to TRBJ2-3; with no DNA, the TCRdb D assignment of TRBD1 cannot be verified. This CDR3 has 13 residues. Germline CDR1 LGHNA, CDR2 YNFKEQ. CDR3 protein: CASSTPEANTQYF.

This chain joins TRBV29-1 and TRBJ2-7; TCRdb returns TRBD2, unconfirmable since there is no DNA. Germline CDR1 reads SQVTM; CDR2 reads ANQGSEA. CDR3 size: 14 residues. CDR3 sequence reads: CSVGRLGESYEQYF.

The chain has TRBV14 and TRBJ2-3; TCRdb selects TRBD2, and the lack of DNA leaves this call unchecked. CDR1 is SGHDN and CDR2 is FVKESK in the germline V gene. The CDR3 contains 18 residues. The CDR3 is CASSQVSRGLVATDTQYF.

This chain uses TRBV20-1 with TRBJ2-3. The CDR3 has 15 amino acids. Germline V gene sequence: CDR1 DFQATT, CDR2 SNEGSKA (reference sequence). The CDR3 loop reads CSAKSLALGTDTQYF.